This entry is about one TCR beta chain. Its antigen target is currently unknown. Base qualities are not provided; no much larger clone lies one nucleotide away. The sample comes from a study of T cells in Graves' hyperthyroidism and ophthalmopathy (dated by TCRdb to between 2019 and 2020). With regard to the full study: Peripheral blood samples were taken at initial diagnosis, before any treatment was given. Once sampling was done, hyperthyroidism patients were given methimazole at a starting dose of 30 mg daily, whereas ophthalmopathy patients were given high-dose intravenous methylprednisolone. TCR Vbeta CDR3 sequencing of approximately 140 peripheral blood samples (fewer than 45 ophthalmopathy, over 70 hyperthyroidism and approximately 17 progressor patients) is reported in the paper. Whether ophthalmopathy could be predicted prospectively was tested in an independent validation cohort made up of approximately 19 hyperthyroidism patients plus 17 patients who later progressed to ophthalmopathy. In six Graves' hyperthyroidism patients, the study also compared T-cell repertoires from thyroid tissue with T-cell repertoires from blood. To identify distinguishing TCR V-J signatures, a discovery cohort of around 100 patients was used, comprising 43 with Graves' ophthalmopathy and some 57 with stable Graves' hyperthyroidism. The 90 to 100 discovery patients were randomly split 7:3 into training and test sets.

Amplification of TCR beta CDR3 regions was carried out from RNA transcripts. The first round of RT-PCR for the TCR CDR3 was performed with the HTBI primer set and the Qiagen OneStep RT-PCR kit. The libraries were constructed in a second round of multiplex PCR and then size-selected and purified. Libraries were sequenced paired-end with 100 bp reads on an Illumina HiSeq2000. Per the source publication's procedure: SOAPnuke was used to process the raw data, removing reads that contained adapters or uncalled bases, had a mean Phred below 15, or lacked an exact match to the constant primer or identifier. COPE v1.2.5 was used to merge the high-quality paired reads, and each unique nucleotide sequence was defined as a clonotype. MiTCR v1.1 was used to align the clonotypes against IMGT TRBV, TRBD and TRBJ reference segments. Only V-J combinations with frequency above 0.0001, covering 99% to 99.2% of repertoires, were analysed. The TCS score was defined as F50 (clonal expansion) divided by E x V (chaos), with BLOSUM62-based TCRdist calculated between CDR3 peptides within each V-J. Welch's t-statistics and random forest reduced roughly 530 V-J features to 10 to 15, which were used in a naive Bayes classifier (R e1071). The Morisita-Horn index was used to measure how similar the thyroid and blood repertoires were. TCRdb's own reprocessing of the public reads used fastp at Q25 and MiXCR and kept productive beta chains. Rows merge per CDR3 protein into single entries with the most common DNA and genes. These V and J calls are TCRdb output, not the study's own analysis. The sample includes about 55,000 distinct CDR3 sequences, with about 50% observed a single time. Of the sample, approximately 3.5% is held by the ten largest clones.

The research as a whole found: A model built on a 13 V-J signature distinguished ophthalmopathy from stable hyperthyroidism, reaching around 88% sensitivity and about 81% specificity in cross-validation and 80%/75% in testing. In validation, progression to ophthalmopathy was predicted by the model with about 70% sensitivity and 72.22% specificity, a median of approximately 6.5 months before onset. Most expanded thyroid clonotypes (frequency above 0.001) were also found in blood, which suggests that blood repertoires may mirror thyroid immune responses. No statistical method was used to set the sample size in advance, and investigators knew the group allocation.

Ophthalmopathy patients had moderately to severely active disease, Clinical Activity Score of at least 3, NOSPECS grade of at least 4, and duration under 3 months. Exclusion was applied to patients with uncontrolled infections, other autoimmune diseases, pregnancy or lactation. Diagnoses were established on the basis of clinical symptoms, serum thyroxine and TRAb, thyroid ultrasound, and orbital computed tomography. PBMCs were isolated from more than 8 ml of fresh peripheral blood by Ficoll-Paque density gradient centrifugation. Trizol reagent was used to extract total RNA, and RNA quality was then checked on an Agilent 2100 Bioanalyzer. The source material was blood. The source of this sequence is a woman aged 55-70 years with Graves' ophthalmopathy.

The CDR3 reads CALRVNTGELFF. The bases read TGTGCCCTAAGGGTGAACACCGGGGAGCTGTTTTTT. The chain is assembled from TRBV7-9 and TRBJ2-2, with an unclear D gene assignment. Reading the germline V gene (reference sequence) gives CDR1 SEHNR and CDR2 FQNEAQ. V lost 11 bases and J lost 1 base; the stretch between them is 8 bases long. The CDR3, cysteine through phenylalanine, is 12 amino acids long. Only the CDR3 DNA stays, 36 bases, in frame from base 1.